Presented here are 14 T cell receptor beta chains from one specimen sequenced in a study of cytomegalovirus exposure and HLA in healthy donors. It was with 60 Vbeta and 13 Jbeta primers that the PCR ran. Libraries were prepared by immunoSEQ multiplex PCR; TCRdb keeps only in-frame clonotypes and omits some of them. The sample features some 48,000 clones, with roughly 5.5% in its top ten. Sequenced material: PBMCs. The origin of the receptors is a male donor in good health and CMV-seropositive.

The gene calls are TRBV6-4 and TRBJ1-1; no clear D. Looked up from germline, CDR1 is MRHNA and CDR2 is SNTAGT. V was shortened by 0 bases and J by 0 bases, with 5 bases between the two germline ends. The CDR3 contains 14 residues. The CDR3 sequence: CASSDSSLNTEAFF. CDR3 nucleotides: TGTGCCAGCAGTGACTCGAGTTTGAACACTGAAGCTTTCTTT.

The chain joins TRBV4-3 to TRBJ1-3, with 10 nucleotides matching TRBD1. V lost 5 bases and J lost 0; bases outside the gene matches: 7. Germline V gene sequence: CDR1 LGHNA, CDR2 YSLEER. CDR3 length: 17 amino acids. The CDR3: CASSGLTGGHSGNTIYF. The CDR3 DNA is TGCGCCAGCAGCGGCTTGACAGGGGGCCACTCTGGAAACACCATATATTTT.

The chain employs TRBV27 and TRBJ1-1; no reliable D call. Trimming removed 6 bases at V and 2 bases at J, with 10 bases between. From germline, CDR1 is MNHEY and CDR2 SMNVEV (reference sequence). The CDR3 sequence is 13 residues long. The CDR3 loop is CASSPRVNTEAFF. The CDR3 DNA is TGTGCCAGCAGCCCGCGGGTAAACACTGAAGCTTTCTTT.

The chain is built from TRBV30 and TRBJ2-1; 11 bases are shared with TRBD2. The CDR3 spans 15 residues. Germline loops: CDR1 GTSNPN, CDR2 SVGIG (reference sequence). Trimming cost V 1 base and J 8 bases; bases outside gene matches: 7. CDR3 amino acids: CAWSALAGGVDEQFF. Here the CDR3 DNA reads TGTGCCTGGAGTGCCCTAGCGGGGGGAGTGGATGAGCAGTTCTTC. The variable domain in full, with the rest retrieved from reference TRBV30 and TRBJ2-1, is SQTIHQWPATLVQPVGSPLSLECTVEGTSNPNLYWYRQAAGRGLQLLFYSVGIGQISSEVPQNLSASRPQDRQFILSSKKLLLSDSGFYLCAWSALAGGVDEQFFGPGTRLTVL.

V and J are TRBV7-9 and TRBJ2-3; maybe TRBD1 (6 bases). V shed 2 bases and J shed 2 bases, with 11 bases lying between them. Germline values: CDR1 SEHNR, CDR2 FQNEAQ (reference sequence). This CDR3 contains 15 residues. CDR3 sequence (DNA): TGTGCCAGCAGCTTACCGTCAGGGGTCACAGATACGCAGTATTTT. Translating it yields CASSLPSGVTDTQYF.

The rearrangement uses TRBV5-1 and TRBJ1-6; D is ambiguous. Germline V gene data show CDR1 as SGHRS and CDR2 as YFSETQ. Trimming took 1 base from V and 7 from J, leaving 6 bases between them. The CDR3 runs 13 residues. The CDR3 region has the DNA TGCGCCAGCAGCTTGACAGACAATTCACCCCTCCACTTT. This encodes CASSLTDNSPLHF.

V is TRBV18 and J is TRBJ1-3; weak D call: TRBD1 (6 bases). The CDR3 loop spans 15 amino acids. CDR1 is KGHSH, CDR2 LQKENI, per germline. Trimming shortened V by 3 bases and J by 0 bases, and 9 bases separated the two germline ends. The CDR3 sequence: CASSPDRSSGNTIYF. CDR3 DNA sequence: TGTGCCAGCTCACCCGACAGGAGCTCTGGAAACACCATATATTTT.

The V call is TRBV7-2, the J call TRBJ1-6; D not resolved. V dropped 5 bases and J dropped 0 bases, with 5 bases sitting between them. The germline CDR1 and CDR2 sequences are SGHTA and FQGNSA. This CDR3 region has 14 residues. CDR3 loop: CASSRGSYNSPLHF. The DNA of the CDR3 is TGTGCCAGCAGCCGGGGCTCCTATAATTCACCCCTCCACTTT.

V usage is TRBV7-3 and J usage is TRBJ2-1; TRBD2 aligns across 8 bases. CDR1 and CDR2 from the germline V gene are SGHTA and FQGTGA. With 6 bases clipped from V and 5 bases from J, the junction kept 12 bases outside the gene matches. The length of the CDR3 is 16 residues. CDR3 coding DNA: TGTGCCAGCAGTTTCAGCCTCGCGGGGGGAAACAATGAGCAGTTCTTC. Protein sequence: CASSFSLAGGNNEQFF.

The V and J genes are TRBV5-4 and TRBJ2-7; D remains unclear. Deletions cut 2 bases from V and 0 bases from J, with 15 bases between. The V gene's germline CDR1 is SGHNT and CDR2 YYREEE (reference sequence). The length of the CDR3 is 16 residues. The CDR3: CASSFSPEALSYEQYF. CDR3 nucleotide sequence: TGTGCCAGCAGCTTTTCCCCCGAGGCTCTCTCCTACGAGCAGTACTTC. The variable domain in full, with the rest retrieved from reference TRBV5-4 and TRBJ2-7, is ETGVTQSPTHLIKTRGQQVTLRCSSQSGHNTVSWYQQALGQGPQFIFQYYREEENGRGNFPPRFSGLQFPNYSSELNVNALELDDSALYLCASSFSPEALSYEQYFGPGTRLTVT.

This chain uses TRBV11-1 with TRBJ2-7, with 7 nucleotides matching TRBD1. The V gene's germline CDR1 is SGHAT and CDR2 FQDESV (reference sequence). J gave up 5 bases and V 2 bases, and 6 bases lay outside the gene matches. The CDR3 runs 14 residues. In nucleotides, the CDR3 is TGTGCCAGCAGCTTATACAGGGGTACCAACGAGCAGTACTTC. Protein: CASSLYRGTNEQYF. The full variable domain, completed using reference TRBV11-1 and TRBJ2-7, is EAEVAQSPRYKITEKSQAVAFWCDPISGHATLYWYRQILGQGPELLVQFQDESVVDDSQLPKDRFSAERLKGVDSTLKIQPAELGDSAMYLCASSLYRGTNEQYFGPGTRLTVT.

The V gene is TRBV6-5, the J gene TRBJ1-5; D uncertain. This CDR3 is built from 14 residues. V was pared by 6 bases and J by 2 bases, with 11 bases between. Germline V gene data show CDR1 as MNHEY and CDR2 as SVGAGI. The CDR3 nucleotides read TGTGCCAGCAGGCGCGCTTCGGGCAATCAGCCCCAGCATTTT. It encodes CASRRASGNQPQHF.

The V and J genes are TRBV19 and TRBJ2-3; 9 nucleotides match TRBD2. The junction had 15 bases not matched to a gene; V was cut back by 8 bases and J by 6 bases. Germline CDR1 LNHDA, CDR2 SQIVND (reference sequence). The CDR3 loop spans 16 amino acids. The DNA for the CDR3 is TGTGCCAGTTCAGAGTTCGAGCGGGGGGCTGGTGATACGCAGTATTTT. It specifies CASSEFERGAGDTQYF.

The V call is TRBV6-5, the J call TRBJ1-4, with D unresolved. The V end was cut by 7 bases, the J end by 5 bases, with 17 bases between. CDR1 is MNHEY, CDR2 SVGAGI, per germline. There are 15 residues in the CDR3. CDR3 nucleotide sequence: TGTGCCAGCAAAGTCGCGGCGGCGGTGAATGAAAAACTGTTTTTT. This sequence encodes CASKVAAAVNEKLFF.